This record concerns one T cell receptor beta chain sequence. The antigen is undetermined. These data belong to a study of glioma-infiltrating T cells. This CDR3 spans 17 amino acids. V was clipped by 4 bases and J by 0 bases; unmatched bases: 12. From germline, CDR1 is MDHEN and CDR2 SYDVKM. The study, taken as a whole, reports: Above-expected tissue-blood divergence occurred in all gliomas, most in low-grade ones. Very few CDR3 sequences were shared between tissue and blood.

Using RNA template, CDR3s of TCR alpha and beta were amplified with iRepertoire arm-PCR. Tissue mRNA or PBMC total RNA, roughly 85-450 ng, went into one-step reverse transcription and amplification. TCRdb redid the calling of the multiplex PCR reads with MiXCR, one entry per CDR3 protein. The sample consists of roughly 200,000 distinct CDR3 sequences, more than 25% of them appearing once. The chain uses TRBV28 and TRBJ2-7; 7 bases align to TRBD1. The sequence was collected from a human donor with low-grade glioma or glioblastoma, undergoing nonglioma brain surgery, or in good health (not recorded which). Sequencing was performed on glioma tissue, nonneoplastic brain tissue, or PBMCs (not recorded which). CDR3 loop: CASSSYTTGTASYEQYF. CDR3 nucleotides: TGTGCCAGCAGTTCCTACACCACCGGGACAGCCTCCTACGAGCAGTACTTC.